One sample yielded the 27 T cell receptor beta chains listed below, sequenced in a study of cytotoxic CD8 clonotypes in ibrutinib-treated CLL. Sequenced by immunoSEQ multiplex PCR; TCRdb stores in-frame clones only, minus some. The table shows over 150,000 clones, with 55% to 85% occurring only once. The sample in question was PBMCs, obtained after 24 months of ibrutinib treatment. The receptors were gathered from a human donor with chronic lymphocytic leukemia.

The V and J genes are TRBV9 and TRBJ1-2; the D gene is possibly TRBD1 (5 bases). Germline V lookup: CDR1 SGDLS, CDR2 YYNGEE. V lost 2 bases, J lost 7 bases, and 12 bases lay in between. The CDR3 consists of 13 residues. The DNA of the CDR3 is TGTGCCAGCAGCGTGATGGGGGTTGCTGGCTACACCTTC. It specifies CASSVMGVAGYTF.

This clone was found a few times. The V and J genes are TRBV6-1 and TRBJ2-6; D call uncertain. The V end lost 9 bases, the J end lost 3 bases, and 9 bases lay between the germline ends. The CDR3 has 13 residues. Germline assignment: CDR1 MNHNS and CDR2 SASEGT. CDR3: CARRADGANVLTF. DNA for the CDR3: TGTGCCAGACGGGCGGATGGGGCCAACGTCCTGACTTTC.

This chain connects TRBV7-2 to TRBJ1-2, with D unresolved. Looked up from germline, CDR1 is SGHTA and CDR2 is FQGNSA. The CDR3 covers 14 residues. V shed 0 bases and J shed 6 bases, with 11 bases lying between them. DNA for the CDR3: TGTGCCAGCAGCTTAGCCCCCCCCCATAATGGCTACACCTTC. Protein: CASSLAPPHNGYTF.

V usage is TRBV7-9 and J usage is TRBJ2-7; 7 bases agree with TRBD1. Germline CDR1 reads SEHNR; CDR2 reads FQNEAQ (reference sequence). V shed 4 bases, J shed 3 bases, and the junction held 9 bases outside the gene matches. CDR3 size: 15 residues. The CDR3: CASSSQGQGVYEQYF. CDR3 DNA sequence: TGTGCCAGCAGCTCCCAAGGGCAGGGGGTCTACGAGCAGTACTTC.

V and J are TRBV18 and TRBJ2-7; D not resolved. The CDR3 extends over 16 amino acids. Trimming shortened V by 4 bases and J by 3 bases, and 19 bases separated the two germline ends. Germline CDR1 KGHSH, CDR2 LQKENI. This CDR3 is CASSRLPLGFVYEQYF. Written as DNA, the CDR3 is TGTGCCAGCTCACGCCTCCCGTTGGGGTTTGTCTACGAGCAGTACTTC.

The chain links TRBV5-1 to TRBJ2-5; 13 bases are a match to TRBD2. The V and J ends lost 4 bases and 2 bases, in that order; junction bases with no gene match: 5. Germline assignment: CDR1 SGHRS and CDR2 YFSETQ. The length of the CDR3 is 16 residues. The CDR3 DNA sequence: TGCGCCAGCAGCCCAGGACTAGCGGGGGAACAAGAGACCCAGTACTTC. It codes for CASSPGLAGEQETQYF.

This chain joins TRBV20-1 and TRBJ2-7; D perhaps matches TRBD1 (5 bases). V was clipped by 7 bases and J by 3 bases, with 10 bases between them. CDR3 size: 11 residues. In germline, CDR1 is DFQATT, CDR2 SNEGSKA (reference sequence). The CDR3 loop is CSGQSSYEQYF. Here the CDR3 DNA reads TGCAGTGGACAGAGCAGCTACGAGCAGTACTTC.

The chain carries TRBV20-1 and TRBJ2-5; no definite D call. The CDR3 is made up of 11 amino acids. The V and J ends lost 4 bases and 5 bases respectively, with 8 bases between them. Germline CDR1 and CDR2: DFQATT and SNEGSKA (reference sequence). CDR3 region: CSAIRRETQYF. CDR3 sequence (DNA): TGCAGTGCTATTAGACGCGAGACCCAGTACTTC.

The chain recombines TRBV5-6 with TRBJ1-4; 9 bases are shared with TRBD1. The length of the CDR3 is 15 residues. V was clipped by 4 bases and J by 8 bases; unmatched bases: 9. Germline CDR1 SGHDT, CDR2 YYEEEE. The CDR3 DNA is TGTGCCAGCAGCCAACCCGGGACAGGGATAGAAAAACTGTTTTTT. The encoded protein is CASSQPGTGIEKLFF.

This clone appeared a few times. The rearrangement uses TRBV11-3 and TRBJ2-1, with D perhaps matching TRBD2 (5 bases). Germline V gene data show CDR1 as SGHNT and CDR2 as YENEEA. The CDR3 contains 15 residues. Deletions cut 5 bases from V and 6 bases from J, with 17 bases between. Here the CDR3 reads CASSHATTRPNEQFF. In DNA form, the CDR3 reads TGTGCCAGCAGCCACGCAACCACTAGACCCAATGAGCAGTTCTTC.

This clone was observed a few times. The chain is built from TRBV10-3 and TRBJ2-3, with 8 nucleotides matching TRBD2. Trimming removed 3 bases from V and 0 bases from J; junction bases left unmatched: 5. This CDR3 is built from 16 residues. CDR1 ENHRY and CDR2 SYGVKD come from the germline V gene. The CDR3 DNA reads as TGTGCCATCAGTGAATCCCTAGCGGGTAGCACAGATACGCAGTATTTT. Protein product: CAISESLAGSTDTQYF.

As to this clone: Other DNA sequences in the same sample also yield this CDR3. V gene TRBV4-2 combines with J gene TRBJ1-2; a possible D gene is TRBD1 (6 bases). Germline V gene lookup returns CDR1 LGHNA and CDR2 YNFKEQ. The V end was cut by 0 bases, the J end by 8 bases, with 13 bases between. The CDR3 is 14 amino acids. As DNA, the CDR3 is TGTGCCAGCAGCCAAGATCCACAGGGAGGCGGCTACACCTTC. Encoded protein: CASSQDPQGGGYTF.

The chain combines TRBV19 with TRBJ1-1; 7 bases line up with TRBD1. CDR1 and CDR2 from the germline V gene are LNHDA and SQIVND (reference sequence). This CDR3 region has 13 residues. Trimming took 10 bases from V and 1 from J; bases not matched to a gene: 6. The chain's CDR3 is CAIRQGRNTEAFF. CDR3 coding DNA: TGTGCCATTCGACAGGGAAGGAACACTGAAGCTTTCTTT. Filled out from reference TRBV19 and TRBJ1-1, the complete variable domain reads DGGITQSPKYLFRKEGQNVTLSCEQNLNHDAMYWYRQDPGQGLRLIYYSQIVNDFQKGDIAEGYSVSREKKESFPLTVTSAQKNPTAFYLCAIRQGRNTEAFFGQGTRLTVV.

As to this clone: Compared with germline, one end of the junction differs, possibly owing to a read error. The CDR3 DNA sequence: TGTGCTAGCAGCCAATTAGGGCTAGCGGGAGTCGAGGAGACCCAGTACTTC. This sequence encodes CASSQLGLAGVEETQYF. The chain is built from TRBV7-7 and TRBJ2-5, with 10 bases that match TRBD2. The length of the CDR3 is 17 residues. CDR1 and CDR2 (germline): SSHAT, FNYEAQ (reference sequence).

The CDR3 DNA reads as TGTGCCAGCAGCCCGAGACAGGGTAGTGGCTACACCTTC. Its protein product is CASSPRQGSGYTF. The chain employs TRBV7-9 and TRBJ1-2, with TRBD1 matching over 7 bases. CDR3 length: 13 amino acids. CDR1 and CDR2 from the germline V gene are SEHNR and FQNEAQ (reference sequence). V gave up 5 bases and J gave up 7 bases; unmatched junction bases: 7.

The chain uses TRBV5-1 and TRBJ1-4; 9 positions agree with TRBD1. The germline V gene has CDR1 SGHRS and CDR2 YFSETQ. With 4 bases clipped from V and 2 bases from J, the junction kept 9 bases outside the gene matches. This CDR3 comprises 17 residues. In nucleotides, the CDR3 is TGCGCCAGCAGCGACGGGACAGGGATCGGGACTAATGAAAAACTGTTTTTT. Its translation is CASSDGTGIGTNEKLFF.

This chain connects TRBV5-4 to TRBJ1-2; D remains unclear. The CDR3 sequence is 15 residues long. Looked up from germline, CDR1 is SGHNT and CDR2 is YYREEE (reference sequence). The V end was cut by 4 bases, the J end by 8 bases, with 21 bases between. DNA of the CDR3: TGTGCCAGCAGCCCGGACCCCCTAGTGACTGCCGGCTACACCTTC. It specifies CASSPDPLVTAGYTF. Using reference TRBV5-4 and TRBJ1-2 for the parts outside the CDR3, the full variable domain is ETGVTQSPTHLIKTRGQQVTLRCSSQSGHNTVSWYQQALGQGPQFIFQYYREEENGRGNFPPRFSGLQFPNYSSELNVNALELDDSALYLCASSPDPLVTAGYTFGSGTRLTVV.

Only a few counts were recorded for this clone. The chain recombines TRBV15 with TRBJ1-5; 10 nucleotides match TRBD1. The ends lost 4 bases at V and 6 bases at J; junction bases unmatched: 6. Per germline, CDR1 LNHNV and CDR2 YYDKDF (reference sequence). The CDR3 loop spans 15 amino acids. In nucleotides, the CDR3 is TGTGCCACCAGCACCGGGACAGGGGAAGGTCAGCCCCAGCATTTT. This encodes CATSTGTGEGQPQHF. Complete variable domain (other parts from reference TRBV15 and TRBJ1-5): DAMVIQNPRYQVTQFGKPVTLSCSQTLNHNVMYWYQQKSSQAPKLLFHYYDKDFNNEADTPDNFQSRRPNTSFCFLDIRSPGLGDTAMYLCATSTGTGEGQPQHFGDGTRLSIL.

The rearrangement joins TRBV4-3 to TRBJ2-7; 11 bases line up with TRBD2. From germline, CDR1 is LGHNA and CDR2 YSLEER. This CDR3 is 15 amino acids long. V lost 3 bases, J lost 1 base, and 2 bases stayed unmatched. CDR3 amino acids: CASSHGTSGSYEQYF. CDR3 coding DNA: TGCGCCAGCAGCCACGGGACTAGCGGATCCTACGAGCAGTACTTC.

The table lists this clone with a count of one. The rearrangement joins TRBV10-1 to TRBJ2-7, with D possibly being TRBD1 or TRBD2 (5 bases each). The V and J ends lost 3 bases and 6 bases respectively, with 12 bases between them. This CDR3 spans 13 amino acids. The germline CDR1 and CDR2 sequences are WNHNN and SYGVQD (reference sequence). CDR3 nucleotides: TGCGCCAGCAGTGACGGGACCGCCGCCGAGCAGTACTTC. Encoded protein: CASSDGTAAEQYF.

V usage is TRBV6-5 and J usage is TRBJ2-7; D not certain. Germline V CDR1 and CDR2: MNHEY, SVGAGI. The CDR3 runs 14 residues. With 0 bases removed from V and 6 bases from J, the gap between germline ends came to 12 bases. CDR3 loop: CASSYSTAGREQYF. CDR3 DNA: TGTGCCAGCAGTTACTCCACTGCTGGGCGCGAGCAGTACTTC.

This clone was recorded only once. In nucleotides, the CDR3 is TGCGCCAGCAATGATTTGGACAGTATCTACGAGCAGTACTTC. The encoded protein is CASNDLDSIYEQYF. The chain recombines TRBV5-1 with TRBJ2-7; a possible D gene is TRBD1 (6 bases). This CDR3 spans 14 amino acids. V was shortened by 6 bases and J by 3 bases, with 16 bases between the two germline ends. From germline, CDR1 is SGHRS and CDR2 YFSETQ.

The chain links TRBV6-6 to TRBJ1-1; tentative D call: TRBD1 (6 bases). V was cut by 5 bases and J by 1 base, with 11 bases left in between. Germline CDR1 is MNHNY and CDR2 is SVGAGI (reference sequence). This CDR3 is built from 14 residues. The CDR3: CASSPGTTNTEAFF. As DNA, the CDR3 is TGTGCCAGCAGTCCCGGGACAACGAACACTGAAGCTTTCTTT.

This clone showed up just once. The gene calls are TRBV5-1 and TRBJ1-2; 8 bases fit TRBD1. CDR1 SGHRS and CDR2 YFSETQ come from the germline V gene. Unmatched junction bases numbered 2, after V lost 4 bases and J lost 3 bases. This CDR3 contains 13 residues. Written as DNA, the CDR3 is TGCGCCAGCAGCACGGGACAGGACTATGGCTACACCTTC. It specifies CASSTGQDYGYTF.

The chain links TRBV7-9 to TRBJ2-7; 7 nucleotides line up with TRBD1. CDR3 length: 16 residues. The V and J ends lost 2 bases and 0 bases, in that order; junction bases with no gene match: 7. Germline V gene sequence: CDR1 SEHNR, CDR2 FQNEAQ (reference sequence). The CDR3 here is CASSLNGQVISYEQYF. CDR3 DNA sequence: TGTGCCAGCAGCTTAAATGGACAGGTTATCTCCTACGAGCAGTACTTC.

V gene TRBV19 combines with J gene TRBJ2-2, with 10 nucleotides matching TRBD2. The germline gives CDR1 LNHDA, CDR2 SQIVND (reference sequence). This CDR3 is 18 amino acids long. V was pared by 1 base and J by 5 bases, with 10 bases of the junction left unmatched. CDR3: CASSIGGSSSGRTGELFF. The CDR3 DNA is TGTGCCAGTAGTATAGGAGGGTCGTCTAGCGGGAGAACCGGGGAGCTGTTTTTT.

The chain uses TRBV4-3 and TRBJ2-7; 7 bases agree with TRBD2. The germline gives CDR1 LGHNA, CDR2 YSLEER. The ends lost 1 base at V and 4 bases at J; junction bases unmatched: 13. The CDR3 runs 17 residues. In nucleotides, the CDR3 is TGCGCCAGCAGCCAAGGAGGTAGCGGGCGGATACCTTACGAGCAGTACTTC. Protein sequence: CASSQGGSGRIPYEQYF.